The 15 T cell receptor beta chains given below trace back to one sample, sequenced in a study of tumor and adjacent non-tumor tissue in lung cancer. A modified ARM-PCR protocol with three rounds of nested PCR amplified TCRbeta. A single record per CDR3 protein comes from TCRdb applying MiXCR to the multiplex PCR reads. The sample contains tens of thousands of distinct CDR3 sequences, 61% of which appear only once. No cell sorting was done before RNA was extracted from the tissue. The normal lung tissue was taken more than 3 cm from the tumor edge. Sequenced input: distant non-tumor lung tissue. These receptors were obtained from a man aged 65 to 79 with non-small cell lung cancer.

This clonotype was picked up a small number of times. The CDR3 here is CASSESRAARTSGRDNEQFF. The CDR3 DNA reads as TGTGCCAGCAGTGAATCGAGGGCCGCAAGGACTAGCGGCCGAGACAATGAGCAGTTCTTC. The chain employs TRBV2 and TRBJ2-1; 10 nucleotides match TRBD2. Germline loops: CDR1 SNHLY, CDR2 FYNNEI. J gave up 5 bases and V 2 bases, and 18 bases lay outside the gene matches. This CDR3 has 20 residues.

The rearrangement uses TRBV6-1 and TRBJ2-1, with 12 bases that match TRBD2. Per the germline V gene, CDR1 is MNHNS and CDR2 is SASEGT. V trimming: 6 bases; J trimming: 5 bases; junction bases outside the gene matches: 8. The CDR3 extends over 16 amino acids. CDR3 coding DNA: TGTGCCAGCAGAAAAGAACTAGCGGGGGGCAACAATGAGCAGTTCTTC. Protein: CASRKELAGGNNEQFF.

Points on this clonotype: A much larger clone differs by one base, so this may be a read error. V and J are TRBV5-4 and TRBJ2-7, with D hard to call. Germline lookup yields CDR1 SGHNT and CDR2 YYREEE (reference sequence). CDR3 length: 11 amino acids. Here the CDR3 reads CAGSLAEEQYF. The DNA for the CDR3 is TGTGCCGGCAGCTTGGCGGAGGAGCAGTACTTC.

The table lists this clonotype with a few counts. The chain uses TRBV20-1 and TRBJ2-7, with TRBD1 as a possible D gene (5 bases). CDR3 size: 13 residues. The V gene lost 0 bases and the J gene lost 6 bases, with 12 bases spanning the gap. Germline-derived CDR1 and CDR2 are DFQATT and SNEGSKA (reference sequence). Written as DNA, the CDR3 is TGCAGTGCTAGAGATACAGGTTTACGCGAGCAGTACTTC. It is translated as CSARDTGLREQYF.

This clonotype showed up many times. The genes are TRBV12-3 or TRBV12-4 and TRBJ1-2, with D uncertain. Trimming left V 0 bases short and J 4 bases short, with 3 bases between. This CDR3 is 12 amino acids long. CDR3 sequence reads: CASSLAGYGYTF. CDR3 DNA sequence: TGTGCCAGCAGTTTAGCAGGCTATGGCTACACCTTC.

This clonotype was found once. This could be a read error, since a much larger clone is one nucleotide away. The chain joins TRBV29-1 to TRBJ2-5; D not resolved. The CDR3 spans 11 residues. V lost 5 bases and J 5 bases, leaving 9 bases between the germline ends. The germline gives CDR1 SQVTM, CDR2 ANQGSEA. The CDR3 nucleotides read TGCAGCGTTATAACACAGGAGACCCAGTACTTC. It translates to CSVITQETQYF.

As for this clonotype: The CDR3 carries no conserved terminal phenylalanine or tryptophan, so it likely arises from a read error. CDR3: CASSENPRGGTNQPQHV. DNA for the CDR3: TGTGCTAGCAGCGAGAACCCCAGGGGTGGGACCAATCAGCCCCAGCATGTT. The chain recombines TRBV6-1 with TRBJ1-5, with a weak D call TRBD1 (6 bases). Germline CDR1 and CDR2: MNHNS and SASEGT. The CDR3 consists of 17 residues.

This clonotype was seen a few times. The rearrangement links TRBV20-1 to TRBJ2-2, with TRBD2 as a possible D gene (5 bases). V was shortened by 2 bases and J by 5 bases, with 15 bases between the two germline ends. The CDR3 runs to 15 residues. The germline V gene has CDR1 DFQATT and CDR2 SNEGSKA (reference sequence). Written as DNA, the CDR3 is TGCAGTGCTAGAAAGTTTTTAGCGTCAACCGGGGAGCTGTTTTTT. Translated, it gives CSARKFLASTGELFF.

Comment on this clonotype: A junction boundary mismatches the germline segment, possibly from a read error. The genes are TRBV28 and TRBJ2-7, with TRBD2 identical over 11 bases. Germline CDR1 reads MDHEN; CDR2 reads SYDVKM. CDR3 length: 18 amino acids. CDR3 residues: CTSTSSGTSGVSSYEQYF. CDR3 sequence (DNA): TGTACCAGCACTTCATCCGGGACTAGCGGTGTGAGCTCCTACGAGCAGTACTTC.

As regards this clonotype: No conserved phenylalanine or tryptophan ends this CDR3, so it is likely a read error. This chain joins TRBV12-3 or TRBV12-4 and TRBJ2-4; 7 bases map to TRBD1. V lost 5 bases and J lost 7; bases outside the gene matches: 11. The length of the CDR3 is 15 residues. This CDR3 reads CASSPARGQTNIQYV. CDR3 sequence (DNA): TGTGCCAGCAGTCCCGCCAGGGGACAGACGAACATTCAGTACGTC.

Of note for this clonotype: A much larger clone differs by one base, so this may be a read error. The rearrangement uses TRBV29-1 and TRBJ2-7, with 7 bases that match TRBD1. Germline values: CDR1 SQVTM, CDR2 ANQGSEA. CDR3 length: 13 residues. The CDR3 here is CSVGRDSSYEQHF. CDR3 nucleotide sequence: TGCAGCGTTGGTAGGGACAGTTCCTACGAGCAGCACTTC.

Concerning this clonotype itself: One end of the junction varies from germline; a read error may be responsible. The J gene is TRBJ1-4, the V gene TRBV29-1; D gene ambiguous. CDR3 length equals 13 residues. Germline loops: CDR1 SQVTM, CDR2 ANQGSEA. CDR3 sequence reads: CSVSRVSNEKLFF. Written as DNA, the CDR3 is TGTAGCGTTTCGAGAGTTTCTAATGAAAAACTGTTTTTT.

The sample holds many counts of this clonotype. One base away lies a much larger clone, so this may be a sequencing read error. CDR3 loop: CASSRGTGKEDQPQHF. CDR3 nucleotide sequence: TGTGCCAGCAGCCGCGGGACAGGGAAAGAGGATCAGCCCCAGCATTTT. The rearrangement uses TRBV6-5 and TRBJ1-5; 9 bases fit TRBD1. The germline V gene has CDR1 MNHEY and CDR2 SVGAGI. CDR3 length equals 16 residues. V shed 6 bases and J 5 bases; nucleotides not matched to a gene: 11.

Turning to this clonotype: A much larger clone is a single base away; this may be a read error. This chain connects TRBV4-1 to TRBJ2-5; possible D gene TRBD2, 6 bases. In germline, CDR1 is MGHRA, CDR2 YSYEKL. The CDR3 spans 15 residues. CDR3 region: CASIQEMASERTQYF. CDR3 DNA: TGCGCCAGCATCCAAGAGATGGCTAGCGAGAGGACCCAGTACTTC.

Details on this clonotype: One junction end does not reproduce the germline sequence, and a read error may be involved. This chain uses TRBV20-1 with TRBJ2-1; TRBD1 or TRBD2 may be the D gene (6 bases each). This CDR3 contains 16 residues. The germline V gene encodes CDR1 DFQATT and CDR2 SNEGSKA (reference sequence). The CDR3 loop is CSARDSGRAIGNERFF. CDR3 sequence (DNA): TGCAGTGCTAGGGACAGCGGGCGGGCTATCGGCAATGAGCGGTTCTTC.